The entry that follows covers one TCR beta chain sequence. Its antigen remains unidentified. This record comes from a study of cytomegalovirus exposure and HLA in healthy donors. Notes on the study in general: Follow-up analysis later connected one missense variant in DCLRE1C with trimming of TCR beta V- and J-genes.

CDR3 length: 16 residues. Trimming took 3 bases from V and 0 from J, leaving 12 bases between them. Per germline, CDR1 SNHLY and CDR2 FYNNEI. PCR employed 60 Vbeta and 13 Jbeta primers. Only in-frame clones appear in the TCRdb table, and some are missing; sequencing was by immunoSEQ multiplex PCR. The data hold about 130,000 clones, with 70% to 80% observed a single time. The sample taken for sequencing was PBMCs. The chain is built from TRBV2 and TRBJ1-5; a possible D gene is TRBD1 (6 bases). This receptor was taken from a man aged 30-40 years in good health and CMV-seronegative. DNA for the CDR3: TGTGCCAGCAGTGACCCACAGGGCTCTAGCAATCAGCCCCAGCATTTT. Translating it yields CASSDPQGSSNQPQHF.